One sample yielded the 19 T cell receptor beta chains listed below, sequenced in a study of blood T cell repertoires in COVID-19. Clones were sequenced by immunoSEQ multiplex PCR, and TCRdb holds only the in-frame ones, with some missing. Counted here are 35,000 to 45,000 clones, 60% to 85% occurring once; the ten biggest clones make up roughly 2%. The sample taken for sequencing was peripheral blood. These receptors all stem from a man aged 60-69 years with active COVID-19.

The chain carries TRBV6-5 and TRBJ2-1; TRBD1 aligns across 10 bases. This CDR3 spans 14 amino acids. J lost 8 bases, V lost 5 bases, and 6 bases had no gene match. Germline assignment: CDR1 MNHEY and CDR2 SVGAGI. CDR3 sequence reads: CASSPGQGRHEQFF. The CDR3 DNA follows: TGTGCCAGCAGTCCGGGACAGGGGCGTCATGAGCAGTTCTTC.

V gene TRBV5-1 combines with J gene TRBJ2-5; 8 bases align to TRBD2. Germline lookup yields CDR1 SGHRS and CDR2 YFSETQ. Trimming at V came to 0 bases and at J to 3 bases, leaving 7 bases not matched to a gene. The CDR3 contains 16 residues. The CDR3 DNA follows: TGCGCCAGCAGCTTGGGGGCCTGGCGGGGGGAAGAGACCCAGTACTTC. Translating gives CASSLGAWRGEETQYF.

The chain links TRBV18 to TRBJ2-2, with D possibly TRBD2 on 5 matching bases. This CDR3 comprises 17 residues. V shed 5 bases and J shed 4 bases, with 20 bases lying between them. Germline CDR1 is KGHSH and CDR2 is LQKENI. As DNA, the CDR3 is TGTGCCAGCTCAACAAGACGGGTCTCAGGAGGCACCGGGGAGCTGTTTTTT. It encodes CASSTRRVSGGTGELFF.

This chain links TRBV21-1 with TRBJ2-3; TRBD2 is the table's D call and was not checked against the DNA. TRBV21-1 is annotated as a pseudogene. CDR3 length equals 20 residues. The CDR3 protein is CASSKGRREGITLGTDTQYF. CDR3 sequence (DNA): TGTGCCAGCAGCAAAGGGAGGCGGGAGGGTATTACGTTAGGCACAGATACGCAGTATTTT.

The CDR3 bases are TGTGCCAGCAGCCGGGACAGGGGTGCGGCTTTCTTT. Its protein is CASSRDRGAAFF. V and J are TRBV7-2 and TRBJ1-1, with TRBD1 matching over 10 bases. The V and J ends lost 5 bases and 11 bases, in that order; junction bases with no gene match: 5. The CDR3 extends over 12 amino acids. CDR1 is SGHTA and CDR2 is FQGNSA in the germline V gene. The variable domain in full, completed from reference TRBV7-2 and TRBJ1-1, reads GAGVSQSPSNKVTEKGKDVELRCDPISGHTALYWYRQSLGQGLEFLIYFQGNSAPDKSGLPSDRFSAERTGGSVSTLTIQRTQQEDSAVYLCASSRDRGAAFFGQGTRLTVV.

V and J are TRBV19 and TRBJ2-3; 7 nucleotides match TRBD1. The germline CDR1 and CDR2 sequences are LNHDA and SQIVND (reference sequence). The CDR3 length is 15 residues. Germline trimming cut 5 bases from V and 0 bases from J; bases unmatched to any gene: 5. The CDR3 sequence is CASSVGQSSTDTQYF. The CDR3 bases are TGTGCCAGTAGTGTGGGACAGTCTAGCACAGATACGCAGTATTTT.

The CDR3 spells CASSPTSGGTDTQYF. CDR3 DNA sequence: TGTGCCAGCAGCCCGACTAGCGGGGGCACAGATACGCAGTATTTT. The V and J genes are TRBV9 and TRBJ2-3, with 11 bases matching TRBD2. This CDR3 comprises 15 residues. V dropped 4 bases and J dropped 1; count of bases not matched to a gene: 2. The germline V gene encodes CDR1 SGDLS and CDR2 YYNGEE.

This chain connects TRBV7-2 to TRBJ1-3; D remains unclear. Germline V gene sequence: CDR1 SGHTA, CDR2 FQGNSA. The CDR3 is made up of 15 amino acids. V dropped 0 bases and J dropped 0 bases, with 6 bases sitting between them. The CDR3 loop reads CASSLAFLSGNTIYF. As DNA, the CDR3 is TGTGCCAGCAGCTTAGCCTTCCTCTCTGGAAACACCATATATTTT.

The chain is built from TRBV18 and TRBJ2-3, with 8 nucleotides matching TRBD1. The CDR3 runs 16 residues. V was clipped by 1 base and J by 0 bases; unmatched bases: 3. The germline gives CDR1 KGHSH, CDR2 LQKENI. The CDR3 nucleotides read TGTGCCAGCTCACCACTGGACAGGGTGAGCACAGATACGCAGTATTTT. It translates to CASSPLDRVSTDTQYF.

V usage is TRBV5-4 and J usage is TRBJ1-2, with 8 bases matching TRBD1. Germline V gene data show CDR1 as SGHNT and CDR2 as YYREEE (reference sequence). The CDR3 has 16 amino acids. Losses at the gene ends were 0 bases for V and 6 bases for J; bases not matched to a gene: 10. CDR3 sequence reads: CASSLALRQGQDGYTF. The DNA of the CDR3 is TGTGCCAGCAGCTTGGCCTTAAGACAGGGGCAAGATGGCTACACCTTC.

The chain joins TRBV12-3 or TRBV12-4 to TRBJ1-2; 9 nucleotides agree with TRBD1. The J segment lost 7 bases and the V segment lost 5 bases, leaving 5 bases of the junction unmatched. The CDR3 sequence is 13 residues long. As DNA, the CDR3 is TGTGCCAGCAGTAACAGGGGGCTATTTGGCTACACCTTC. Its translation: CASSNRGLFGYTF.

The chain has TRBV7-2 and TRBJ2-7; 9 positions match TRBD2. Looked up from germline, CDR1 is SGHTA and CDR2 is FQGNSA. The junction had 4 bases not matched to a gene; V was cut back by 1 base and J by 3 bases. The CDR3 sequence is 15 residues long. In DNA form, the CDR3 reads TGTGCCAGCAGCTTAGGGGGCGGGAGGGGCTACGAGCAGTACTTC. Protein: CASSLGGGRGYEQYF.

The rearrangement joins TRBV10-2 to TRBJ2-1; tentative D call: TRBD2 (5 bases). This CDR3 has 13 residues. Trimming shortened V by 5 bases and J by 6 bases, and 11 bases separated the two germline ends. The germline CDR1 and CDR2 sequences are WSHSY and SAAADI. In DNA form, the CDR3 reads TGCGCCAGCAGTCAATCGGGGTTCAATGAGCAGTTCTTC. It codes for CASSQSGFNEQFF.

V and J are TRBV30 and TRBJ1-6; perhaps TRBD1 as D (5 bases). Germline CDR1 GTSNPN, CDR2 SVGIG (reference sequence). With 0 bases removed from V and 5 bases from J, the gap between germline ends came to 11 bases. CDR3 length: 15 amino acids. CDR3 in DNA: TGTGCCTGGAGTGTCGGGGGAGGGCATAATTCACCCCTCCACTTT. Its protein is CAWSVGGGHNSPLHF.

The V and J genes are TRBV11-3 and TRBJ2-3; 8 bases agree with TRBD1. The V segment lost 4 bases and the J segment 2 bases; nucleotides outside the gene matches: 5. The CDR3 has 15 residues. In germline, CDR1 is SGHNT, CDR2 YENEEA. This chain's CDR3 is CASSSTGGPTDTQYF. The CDR3, as DNA: TGTGCCAGCAGCTCAACAGGGGGTCCCACAGATACGCAGTATTTT.

The chain carries TRBV15 and TRBJ2-3, with 7 positions matching TRBD1. Trimming at V came to 5 bases and at J to 1 base, leaving 3 bases not matched to a gene. The CDR3 contains 14 residues. Germline V gene sequence: CDR1 LNHNV, CDR2 YYDKDF (reference sequence). The CDR3 loop reads CATSGGQGTDTQYF. CDR3 sequence (DNA): TGTGCCACCAGCGGTGGACAGGGCACAGATACGCAGTATTTT.

This clone appeared a single time. The J gene is TRBJ2-2, the V gene TRBV6-5; 9 bases match TRBD1. With 3 bases clipped from V and 8 bases from J, the junction kept 4 bases outside the gene matches. Germline CDR1 reads MNHEY; CDR2 reads SVGAGI. CDR3 size: 14 residues. DNA of the CDR3: TGTGCCAGCAGTTATAACAGGGGGCAAGGGGAGCTGTTTTTT. This codes for CASSYNRGQGELFF.

The gene calls are TRBV7-2 and TRBJ2-7, with D possibly matching TRBD1 (6 bases). Trimming left V 1 base short and J 4 bases short, with 11 bases between. This CDR3 has 14 residues. Germline V gene sequence: CDR1 SGHTA, CDR2 FQGNSA. As DNA, the CDR3 is TGTGCCAGCAGCTTAGGGGCAGGGGCTTACGAGCAGTACTTC. This encodes CASSLGAGAYEQYF.

The gene calls are TRBV12-5 and TRBJ2-3, with 7 bases identical to TRBD1. V was clipped by 4 bases and J by 0 bases; unmatched bases: 4. The CDR3 sequence is 15 residues long. Per germline, CDR1 LGHNT and CDR2 FRNRAP. Here the CDR3 reads CASGSTGQSTDTQYF. CDR3 coding DNA: TGTGCTAGTGGTTCGACAGGGCAGAGCACAGATACGCAGTATTTT.